The clone carrying this T cell receptor beta chain has a count of ten or more. Germline-derived CDR1 and CDR2 are SGHRS and YFSETQ. V was cut by 3 bases and J by 0 bases, with 5 bases left in between. The CDR3 is 13 amino acids. From the RT-PCR reads, TCRdb called clonotypes with MiXCR, one entry per CDR3 protein. The sample consists of around 700,000 distinct CDR3 sequences, around 14% of them appearing once. The genes are TRBV5-1 and TRBJ2-3; D is ambiguous. The sample consisted of memory CD4+ T cells from blood. The clonotype originates from a female donor in good health, serving as a healthy control. This CDR3 reads CASSSTSTDTQYF. CDR3 bases: TGCGCCAGCAGCTCTACTAGCACAGATACGCAGTATTTT.